This T cell receptor beta chain was sequenced during a study of T-cell reconstitution after alpha-beta-depleted transplantation in children. The CDR3 contains 13 residues. The V gene's germline CDR1 is ENHRY and CDR2 SYGVKD. V gave up 4 bases and J gave up 0 bases, with 6 bases separating them. Ten or more counts support this clonotype. Researchers prepared the TCRbeta library using unique molecular identifiers, the study reports. Via MiXCR, TCRdb re-called the PCR reads, giving one row per CDR3 protein. The data contain hundreds of thousands of distinct CDR3 sequences, 16% of them singletons. The chain employs TRBV10-3 and TRBJ1-2; D perhaps matches TRBD1 (5 bases). The starting material was PBMCs from the stem cell graft donor, obtained from the stem cell graft. The sequence was obtained from a human donor who donated a stem cell graft to a child with acute myeloid leukemia. CDR3: CAISAGTNYGYTF. CDR3 bases: TGTGCCATCAGTGCAGGGACTAACTATGGCTACACCTTC.